These 26 T cell receptor beta chains share one sample of origin, sequenced in a study of blood T cell repertoires in COVID-19. TCRdb's copy holds only in-frame clones and misses some; the assay was immunoSEQ multiplex PCR. The sample has about 160,000 clones; approximately 80% are singletons. The sample taken for sequencing was peripheral blood. These receptors all stem from a woman aged 40 to 50 with COVID-19, enrolled during active disease.

The J gene is TRBJ2-1, the V gene TRBV3-1 (or the pseudogene TRBV3-2); 8 bases line up with TRBD2. The germline V gene encodes CDR1 LGHDT and CDR2 YNNKEL (reference sequence). With V trimmed by 4 bases and J by 8 bases, 4 bases remained unmatched. CDR3 length: 13 amino acids. CDR3 residues: CASSLGTRYEQFF. The DNA of the CDR3 is TGTGCCAGCAGCCTCGGGACTAGATATGAGCAGTTCTTC.

CDR3 loop: CASSYGQGANSPLHF. Written as DNA, the CDR3 is TGTGCCAGCAGCTATGGACAGGGGGCTAATTCACCCCTCCACTTT. The J gene is TRBJ1-6, the V gene TRBV7-3; 11 bases align to TRBD1. The junction had 2 bases not matched to a gene; V was cut back by 4 bases and J by 6 bases. This CDR3 is built from 15 residues. Germline V gene sequence: CDR1 SGHTA, CDR2 FQGTGA.

The V and J genes are TRBV30 and TRBJ2-7; 10 nucleotides match TRBD2. With V trimmed by 3 bases and J by 6 bases, 20 bases remained unmatched. CDR3 length: 18 residues. Germline CDR1 is GTSNPN and CDR2 is SVGIG (reference sequence). CDR3 in DNA: TGTGCCTGGAGCGGAGCCAAAGCGGGAGGGGGGGAGCTGGTCGAGCAGTACTTC. This translates into CAWSGAKAGGGELVEQYF.

The rearrangement links TRBV28 to TRBJ2-5; D is unclear. Germline V gene sequence: CDR1 MDHEN, CDR2 SYDVKM. The CDR3 covers 11 residues. V was pared by 5 bases and J by 5 bases, with 6 bases between. CDR3 sequence (DNA): TGTGCCAGCAGTCGTCTTGAGACCCAGTACTTC. Its protein is CASSRLETQYF.

The chain links TRBV11-3 to TRBJ2-1; maybe TRBD2 (5 bases). The ends were cut back, 5 bases at V and 4 bases at J, with 9 bases in the middle. The CDR3 extends over 13 amino acids. The germline CDR1 and CDR2 sequences are SGHNT and YENEEA. The chain's CDR3 is CASSKDWYNEQFF. In DNA, the CDR3 is TGTGCCAGCAGCAAGGACTGGTACAATGAGCAGTTCTTC.

This clone was seen ten or more times. V gene TRBV27 combines with J gene TRBJ2-1; TRBD2 matches at 8 bases. This CDR3 has 15 amino acids. Germline CDR1 and CDR2: MNHEY and SMNVEV (reference sequence). The J segment lost 10 bases and the V segment lost 5 bases, leaving 13 bases of the junction unmatched. Here the CDR3 DNA reads TGTGCCAGCAGTCGGACAAGCCTAGCGGGCAGGGAGCAGTTCTTC. This translates into CASSRTSLAGREQFF.

The CDR3 loop reads CASIPRRGAPGANVLTF. As DNA, the CDR3 is TGTGCCAGTATCCCCCGGCGGGGGGCTCCAGGGGCCAACGTCCTGACTTTC. This chain links TRBV19 with TRBJ2-6; 8 positions agree with TRBD2. CDR1 and CDR2 from the germline V gene are LNHDA and SQIVND (reference sequence). The trim removed 7 bases at V and 4 bases at J, leaving 12 bases unmatched. The CDR3 has 17 amino acids. Combining the CDR3 with reference TRBV19 and TRBJ2-6 gives the whole variable domain DGGITQSPKYLFRKEGQNVTLSCEQNLNHDAMYWYRQDPGQGLRLIYYSQIVNDFQKGDIAEGYSVSREKKESFPLTVTSAQKNPTAFYLCASIPRRGAPGANVLTFGAGSRLTVL.

The J gene is TRBJ2-3, the V gene TRBV4-1; perhaps TRBD2 as D (7 bases). The V gene's germline CDR1 is MGHRA and CDR2 YSYEKL. The V end was cut by 3 bases, the J end by 1 base, with 20 bases between. The CDR3 consists of 18 residues. The CDR3 nucleotides are TGCGCCAGCAGCCATAACCAAGGGGGGGGGCTTCGCACAGATACGCAGTATTTT. Protein sequence: CASSHNQGGGLRTDTQYF.

The chain carries TRBV2 and TRBJ2-5; D might be TRBD2 (5 bases). Trimming cost V 4 bases and J 2 bases, with 14 bases left between them. The germline V gene encodes CDR1 SNHLY and CDR2 FYNNEI. The length of the CDR3 is 15 residues. The CDR3 loop reads CASSVTGTIQETQYF. As DNA, the CDR3 is TGTGCCAGCAGTGTGACGGGAACCATTCAAGAGACCCAGTACTTC.

The chain is built from TRBV19 and TRBJ2-3; 9 bases align to TRBD2. The germline CDR1 and CDR2 sequences are LNHDA and SQIVND (reference sequence). The CDR3 contains 14 residues. The trim removed 6 bases at V and 3 bases at J, leaving 4 bases unmatched. DNA of the CDR3: TGTGCCAGTAGGAGGACTAGCGCGACAGATACGCAGTATTTT. Its translation is CASRRTSATDTQYF.

The rearrangement uses TRBV6-1 and TRBJ1-5, with a weak D call TRBD1 (5 bases). Germline CDR1 reads MNHNS; CDR2 reads SASEGT. There are 15 residues in the CDR3. The V and J ends lost 3 bases and 5 bases respectively, with 14 bases between them. The chain's CDR3 is CASSDRAPGYQPQHF. DNA of the CDR3: TGTGCCAGCAGTGACAGGGCTCCAGGATATCAGCCCCAGCATTTT.

The gene calls are TRBV3-1 (or the pseudogene TRBV3-2) and TRBJ2-5, with D possibly TRBD1 on 6 matching bases. Germline-derived CDR1 and CDR2 are LGHDT and YNNKEL (reference sequence). Between the trimmed V and J ends, which lost 2 bases and 2 bases, there was a span of 9 bases. This CDR3 region has 14 residues. Written as DNA, the CDR3 is TGTGCCAGCAGCCAATTGGACAGTCAAGAGACCCAGTACTTC. Protein product: CASSQLDSQETQYF.

The CDR3: CASSPLTGAGELFF. The CDR3 nucleotides are TGTGCCAGCAGTCCTCTAACAGGGGCCGGGGAGCTGTTTTTT. This chain links TRBV27 with TRBJ2-2; 7 bases fit TRBD1. Per germline, CDR1 MNHEY and CDR2 SMNVEV (reference sequence). The CDR3 is 14 amino acids. Unmatched junction bases numbered 6, after V lost 5 bases and J lost 6 bases.

The rearrangement links TRBV19 to TRBJ1-6; TRBD1 matches 8 bases. The germline gives CDR1 LNHDA, CDR2 SQIVND (reference sequence). V lost 7 bases, J lost 10 bases, and 15 bases stayed unmatched. The CDR3 runs 16 residues. The CDR3 nucleotides are TGTGCCAGTAAGAACAGCCTTTGGCAGGGGGCATCACCCCTCCACTTT. Its translation: CASKNSLWQGASPLHF.

The chain has TRBV5-1 and TRBJ2-7, with 8 nucleotides matching TRBD1. In germline, CDR1 is SGHRS, CDR2 YFSETQ. This CDR3 is built from 14 residues. Losses at the gene ends were 4 bases for V and 4 bases for J; bases not matched to a gene: 7. CDR3 amino acids: CASSESRTGYEQYF. CDR3 coding DNA: TGCGCCAGCAGCGAATCGCGGACAGGGTACGAGCAGTACTTC.

This clone was detected once. The chain has TRBV7-9 and TRBJ2-7; D perhaps matches TRBD2 (5 bases). V dropped 3 bases and J dropped 3 bases, with 9 bases sitting between them. This CDR3 spans 13 amino acids. CDR1 is SEHNR, CDR2 FQNEAQ, per germline (reference sequence). CDR3 nucleotide sequence: TGTGCCAGCAGCTTTAGCGACCGCTACGAGCAGTACTTC. Translation gives CASSFSDRYEQYF. Drawing the rest from reference TRBV7-9 and TRBJ2-7, the complete variable domain is DTGVSQNPRHKITKRGQNVTFRCDPISEHNRLYWYRQTLGQGPEFLTYFQNEAQLEKSRLLSDRFSAERPKGSFSTLEIQRTEQGDSAMYLCASSFSDRYEQYFGPGTRLTVT.

The gene calls are TRBV7-6 and TRBJ2-7; TRBD2 matches at 14 bases. The CDR3 sequence is 15 residues long. The J segment lost 5 bases and the V segment lost 5 bases, leaving 5 bases of the junction unmatched. Germline V CDR1 and CDR2: SGHVS, FNYEAQ. The CDR3 loop reads CASSPGTSGSHEQYF. CDR3 DNA sequence: TGTGCCAGCAGCCCAGGGACTAGCGGGAGCCACGAGCAGTACTTC. The whole variable domain, filled in from reference TRBV7-6 and TRBJ2-7, reads GAGVSQSPRYKVTKRGQDVALRCDPISGHVSLYWYRQALGQGPEFLTYFNYEAQQDKSGLPNDRFSAERPEGSISTLTIQRTEQRDSAMYRCASSPGTSGSHEQYFGPGTRLTVT.

CDR3 loop: CASSSPLTGTGGSCNQPQHF. The CDR3 DNA is TGTGCCAGCAGTTCACCGCTCACCGGGACAGGGGGCAGTTGCAATCAGCCCCAGCATTTT. This chain joins TRBV6-4 and TRBJ1-5, with 12 bases that match TRBD1. The CDR3 consists of 20 residues. Trimming cost V 5 bases and J 2 bases; bases outside gene matches: 16. The germline CDR1 and CDR2 sequences are MRHNA and SNTAGT.

The rearrangement links TRBV3-1 (or the pseudogene TRBV3-2) to TRBJ2-5, with 12 bases matching TRBD2. Germline V gene sequence: CDR1 LGHDT, CDR2 YNNKEL (reference sequence). V trimming: 4 bases; J trimming: 1 base; junction bases outside the gene matches: 1. The CDR3 length is 15 residues. CDR3 sequence: CASSRTSGAQETQYF. CDR3 nucleotide sequence: TGTGCCAGCAGCCGGACTAGCGGGGCCCAAGAGACCCAGTACTTC.

J is TRBJ1-2 and V is TRBV29-1, with 11 bases matching TRBD1. Germline CDR1 is SQVTM and CDR2 is ANQGSEA. The CDR3 sequence is 13 residues long. Losses at the gene ends were 5 bases for V and 8 bases for J; bases not matched to a gene: 7. In DNA form, the CDR3 reads TGCAGCGTTATGGACAGGGACAGGGGGGGCTACACCTTC. Translation: CSVMDRDRGGYTF. Looking up the rest from reference TRBV29-1 and TRBJ1-2 gives the full variable domain: SAVISQKPSRDICQRGTSLTIQCQVDSQVTMMFWYRQQPGQSLTLIATANQGSEATYESGFVIDKFPISRPNLTFSTLTVSNMSPEDSSIYLCSVMDRDRGGYTFGSGTRLTVV.

The rearrangement uses TRBV3-1 (or the pseudogene TRBV3-2) and TRBJ1-2; D not certain. The CDR3 sequence is 12 residues long. The germline V and J ends were trimmed by 4 bases and 2 bases, with 5 bases remaining between them. The germline gives CDR1 LGHDT, CDR2 YNNKEL (reference sequence). CDR3 residues: CASSLKNYGYTF. CDR3 DNA sequence: TGTGCCAGCAGCCTTAAAAACTATGGCTACACCTTC.

CDR3 sequence: CASSLDLTDTQYF. The CDR3 DNA sequence: TGTGCCAGCAGCTTAGATCTAACAGATACGCAGTATTTT. This chain joins TRBV11-3 and TRBJ2-3; no firm D call. CDR3 size: 13 residues. Germline loops: CDR1 SGHNT, CDR2 YENEEA. Trimming took off 0 bases at V and 3 bases at J, with 4 bases between the two ends.

This chain joins TRBV3-1 (or the pseudogene TRBV3-2) and TRBJ2-2; TRBD1 matches at 11 bases. Per the germline V gene, CDR1 is LGHDT and CDR2 is YNNKEL (reference sequence). The J segment lost 3 bases and the V segment lost 2 bases, leaving 2 bases of the junction unmatched. The CDR3 consists of 16 residues. The CDR3 loop is CASSQWDRGYTGELFF. The CDR3, as DNA: TGTGCCAGCAGCCAATGGGACAGGGGGTACACCGGGGAGCTGTTTTTT.

The chain uses TRBV7-9 and TRBJ2-2; D gene uncertain. CDR1 SEHNR and CDR2 FQNEAQ come from the germline V gene (reference sequence). CDR3 size: 14 residues. V lost 0 bases, J lost 6 bases, and 8 bases lay in between. CDR3 nucleotide sequence: TGTGCCAGCAGCTTAGCTTCAGTTTCCGGGGAGCTGTTTTTT. Translation gives CASSLASVSGELFF.

The chain uses TRBV27 and TRBJ2-6; weak D call: TRBD1 (6 bases). Trimming pared 5 bases from V and 4 bases from J, leaving 12 bases between. The CDR3 is 15 residues long. Per germline, CDR1 MNHEY and CDR2 SMNVEV (reference sequence). The CDR3 DNA sequence: TGTGCCAGCAGTCCAGGGGCGTTAGGGGCCAACGTCCTGACTTTC. This encodes CASSPGALGANVLTF.

This chain uses TRBV6-6 with TRBJ2-1; 12 nucleotides match TRBD2. After removal of 7 bases from V and 9 bases from J, the junction contained 13 bases not matched to a gene. The CDR3 has 16 amino acids. Looked up from germline, CDR1 is MNHNY and CDR2 is SVGAGI (reference sequence). The CDR3 is CASTQRASGGAGEQFF. In DNA, the CDR3 is TGTGCCAGCACTCAGCGGGCTAGCGGGGGGGCGGGTGAGCAGTTCTTC.